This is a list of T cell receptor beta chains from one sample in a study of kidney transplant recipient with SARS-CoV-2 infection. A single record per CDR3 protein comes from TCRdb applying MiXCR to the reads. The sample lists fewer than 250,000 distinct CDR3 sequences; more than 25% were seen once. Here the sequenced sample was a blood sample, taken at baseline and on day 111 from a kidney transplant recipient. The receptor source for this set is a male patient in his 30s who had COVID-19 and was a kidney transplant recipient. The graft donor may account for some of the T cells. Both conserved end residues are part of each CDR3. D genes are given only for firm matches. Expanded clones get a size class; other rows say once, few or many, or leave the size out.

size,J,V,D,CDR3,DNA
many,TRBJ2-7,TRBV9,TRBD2,CASSALAGGGYEQYF,TGTGCCAGCAGCGCACTAGCGGGAGGAGGGTACGAGCAGTACTTC
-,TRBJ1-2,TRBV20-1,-,CSAREASKHGYTF,TGCAGTGCTAGAGAGGCCAGCAAACATGGCTACACCTTC
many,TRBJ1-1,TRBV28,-,CASSDTAPWNTEAFF,TGTGCCAGCTCCGACACGGCCCCATGGAACACTGAAGCTTTCTTT
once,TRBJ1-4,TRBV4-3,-,CASDQDRQPNEKLFF,TGCGCCAGCGACCAAGATAGACAGCCTAATGAAAAACTGTTTTTT
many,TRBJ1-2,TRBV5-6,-,CASCSSNSRKTYGYTF,TGTGCCAGCTGCTCGAGCAATAGTCGAAAGACCTATGGCTACACCTTC
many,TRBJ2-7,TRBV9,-,CASSKGLGHEQYF,TGTGCCAGCAGCAAGGGGCTGGGGCACGAGCAGTACTTC
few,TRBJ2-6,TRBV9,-,CASSPPTSDRASSGANVLTF,TGTGCCAGCAGCCCCCCTACCTCGGACAGAGCTAGCTCTGGGGCCAACGTCCTGACTTTC
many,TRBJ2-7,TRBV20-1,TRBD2,CSAWRTSSYEQYF,TGCAGTGCTTGGAGGACTAGTAGCTACGAGCAGTACTTC
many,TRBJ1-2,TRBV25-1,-,CASSSTTELGKTYGYTF,TGTGCCAGCAGTTCTACGACAGAACTGGGAAAGACCTATGGCTACACCTTC
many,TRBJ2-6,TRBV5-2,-,CASKLVGEYTKSGQRLTF,TGTGCCAGCAAGCTAGTCGGAGAGTACACAAAGTCGGGCCAACGTCTGACTTTC
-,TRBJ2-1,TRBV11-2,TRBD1,CASSSLQGAHEQFF,TGTGCCAGCAGCTCTCTGCAGGGGGCCCATGAGCAGTTCTTC
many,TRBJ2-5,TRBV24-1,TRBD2,CATSRERGGWWETQYF,TGTGCCACCAGTCGGGAGCGGGGAGGTTGGTGGGAGACCCAGTACTTC
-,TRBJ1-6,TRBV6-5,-,CADTGPSERSPLHF,TGTGCCGACACCGGCCCTAGCGAAAGATCACCCCTCCACTTT
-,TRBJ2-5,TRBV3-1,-,CASSIISPISSSETQYF,TGTGCCAGCAGCATAATTTCTCCCATTTCTTCCTCTGAGACCCAGTACTTC
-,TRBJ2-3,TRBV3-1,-,CASSQVGATQYF,TGTGCCAGCAGCCAAGTTGGGGCTACGCAGTATTTT
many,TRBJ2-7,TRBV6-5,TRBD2,CASSYGGLAVYEQYF,TGTGCCAGCAGTTACGGCGGACTAGCGGTTTACGAGCAGTACTTC
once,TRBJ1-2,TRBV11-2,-,CASSGGRTSRKTYGNTF,TGTGCCAGCAGCGGCGGTAGAACAAGCAGAAAGACCTATGGCAACACCTTC
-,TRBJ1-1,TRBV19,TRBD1,CASSTSQGAGTEAFF,TGTGCCAGTAGTACCAGTCAGGGGGCAGGGACTGAAGCTTTCTTT
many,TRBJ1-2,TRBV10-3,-,CAISESLKHYGYTF,TGTGCCATCAGTGAGTCCCTGAAACACTATGGCTACACCTTC
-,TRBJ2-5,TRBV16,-,CASSQDGGFETQYF,TGTGCCAGCAGCCAGGACGGAGGTTTCGAGACCCAGTACTTC
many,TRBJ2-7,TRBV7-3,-,CASRNRDTSYEQYF,TGTGCCAGCAGGAACCGGGACACTTCCTACGAGCAGTACTTC
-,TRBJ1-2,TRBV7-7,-,CASSHVNRCRKTYGYTF,TGTGCCAGCAGCCACGTCAATAGGTGCCGAAAGACCTATGGCTACACCTTC
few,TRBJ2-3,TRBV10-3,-,CATRGTDTRSMDTQYF,TGTGCCACCAGGGGGACTGACACTAGATCTATGGATACGCAGTATTTT
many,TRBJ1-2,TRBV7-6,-,CASSTGRESRKTYGYTF,TGTGCCAGCAGCACAGGTCGTGAATCTCGAAAGACCTATGGCTACACCTTC
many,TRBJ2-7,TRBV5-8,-,CASSSGPEGWEQYF,TGTGCCAGCAGCTCGGGCCCGGAGGGGTGGGAGCAGTACTTC
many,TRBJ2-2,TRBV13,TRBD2,CASSPLPGTSGIYTGELFF,TGTGCCAGCAGCCCGCTCCCTGGGACTAGCGGGATCTACACCGGGGAGCTGTTTTTT
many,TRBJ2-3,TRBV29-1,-,CSVGRRLTDTQYF,TGCAGCGTAGGACGCCGGCTCACAGATACGCAGTATTTT
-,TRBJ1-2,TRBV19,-,CASGIGRPYGYTF,TGTGCCAGTGGTATAGGACGGCCCTATGGCTACACCTTC
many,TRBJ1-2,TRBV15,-,CATSSDGRCGKTYGYTF,TGTGCCACCAGCAGCGACGGAAGGTGTGGAAAGACCTATGGCTACACCTTC
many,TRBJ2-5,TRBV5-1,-,CASSPSGPRETQYF,TGCGCCAGCAGTCCTTCGGGACCTAGAGAGACCCAGTACTTC
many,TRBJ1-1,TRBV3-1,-,CASSWISPISIRTEAFF,TGTGCCAGCAGCTGGATTTCTCCCATTTCAATTCGCACTGAAGCTTTCTTT
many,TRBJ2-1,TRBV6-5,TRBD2,CASSAWGTSGRAINEQFF,TGTGCCAGCAGCGCCTGGGGGACTAGCGGGAGAGCGATTAATGAGCAGTTCTTC
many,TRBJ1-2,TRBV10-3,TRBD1,CAISGWDRGRNNYGYTF,TGTGCCATCAGTGGGTGGGACAGGGGGCGGAATAACTATGGCTACACCTTC
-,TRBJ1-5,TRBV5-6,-,CASSLGQRGNQPQHF,TGTGCCAGCAGCTTGGGTCAGAGGGGCAATCAGCCCCAGCATTTT
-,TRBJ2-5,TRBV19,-,CASSIDETGTQETQYF,TGTGCCAGTAGTATAGATGAGACAGGGACTCAAGAGACCCAGTACTTC
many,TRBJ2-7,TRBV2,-,CASSGPPLYEQYF,TGTGCCAGCAGTGGACCACCCCTCTACGAGCAGTACTTC
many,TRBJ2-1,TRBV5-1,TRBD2,CASSLTSGRYSYNEQFF,TGCGCCAGCAGCTTAACTAGCGGGAGGTACTCCTACAATGAGCAGTTCTTC
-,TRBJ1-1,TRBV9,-,CASSQRGRGEAFF,TGTGCCAGCAGCCAAAGGGGCCGGGGTGAAGCTTTCTTT
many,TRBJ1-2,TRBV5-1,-,CASSTQDSYYGYTF,TGCGCCAGCAGCACCCAGGACAGCTACTATGGCTACACCTTC
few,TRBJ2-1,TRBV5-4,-,CASSARGPYNEQFF,TGTGCCAGCAGCGCCAGGGGCCCCTACAATGAGCAGTTCTTC
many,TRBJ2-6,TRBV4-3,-,CASSQGRGSGANVLTF,TGCGCCAGCAGCCAAGGGAGGGGTTCTGGGGCCAACGTCCTGACTTTC
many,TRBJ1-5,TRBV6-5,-,CASSIGRYDNQPQHF,TGTGCCAGCAGTATTGGGCGGTACGACAATCAGCCCCAGCATTTT
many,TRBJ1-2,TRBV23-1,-,CASSLIALRRKTYGYTF,TGCGCCAGCAGTCTGATTGCGCTACGCAGAAAGACCTATGGCTACACCTTC
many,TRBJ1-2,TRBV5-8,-,CASSDDHPRKTYGYTF,TGTGCCAGCAGTGACGATCATCCACGAAAGACCTATGGCTACACCTTC
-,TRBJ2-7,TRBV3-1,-,CASSRGGSGGTQYF,TGTGCCAGCAGCCGGGGGGGCAGTGGGGGAACCCAGTACTTC
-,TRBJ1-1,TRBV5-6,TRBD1,CASGKDRGRAFF,TGTGCCAGCGGGAAGGACAGGGGCAGAGCTTTCTTT
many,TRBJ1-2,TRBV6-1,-,CASSVYRECRKTYGYTF,TGTGCCAGCAGTGTTTACAGGGAATGTAGAAAGACCTATGGCTACACCTTC
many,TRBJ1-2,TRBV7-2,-,CASSQERRDGKTYGYTF,TGTGCCAGCAGCCAAGAGCGCAGAGACGGAAAGACCTATGGCTACACCTTC
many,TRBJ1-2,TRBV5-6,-,CASGVFNSRKTYGYTF,TGTGCCAGCGGAGTGTTCAATAGTCGAAAGACCTATGGCTACACCTTC
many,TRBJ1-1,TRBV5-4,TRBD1,CASSLRQGSTEAFF,TGTGCCAGCAGCCTACGACAGGGATCGACTGAAGCTTTCTTT
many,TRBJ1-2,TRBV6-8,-,CASSEHARSRKTYGYTF,TGTGCCAGCAGTGAACATGCACGCTCTAGAAAGACCTATGGCTACACCTTC
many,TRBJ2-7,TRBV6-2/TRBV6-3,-,CASSPGLRSYEQYF,TGTGCCAGCAGCCCGGGACTGAGAAGCTACGAGCAGTACTTC
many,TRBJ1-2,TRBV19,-,CASSIRPGAVGGYTF,TGTGCCAGTAGTATTCGTCCGGGGGCAGTAGGTGGCTACACCTTC
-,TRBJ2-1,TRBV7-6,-,CAGSPAGQGRYEQFF,TGTGCTGGCAGCCCGGCCGGCCAGGGGCGATATGAGCAGTTCTTC
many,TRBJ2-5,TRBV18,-,CASSELGRETQYF,TGTGCCAGCTCCGAATTGGGTAGGGAGACCCAGTACTTC
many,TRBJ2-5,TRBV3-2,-,CASSQDGNVGQTQYF,TGTGCCAGCAGCCAAGATGGGAACGTCGGACAGACCCAGTACTTC
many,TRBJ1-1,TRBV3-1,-,CASSPQGSGRGAFF,TGTGCCAGCAGCCCTCAGGGTTCGGGTCGTGGGGCTTTCTTT
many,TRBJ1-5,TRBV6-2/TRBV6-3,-,CASRWGDQPQHF,TGTGCCAGCAGATGGGGGGATCAGCCCCAGCATTTT